The entry below describes one T cell receptor beta chain. Trimming at V came to 4 bases and at J to 3 bases, leaving 7 bases not matched to a gene. Germline CDR1 reads MGHRA; CDR2 reads YSYEKL. The CDR3 spans 15 residues. Sequenced by immunoSEQ multiplex PCR; TCRdb stores in-frame clones only, minus some. The table lists about 69,000 clones, around 84% of them singletons, with 2.5% to 3.5% in the top ten. These data are taken from a study of control samples from healthy donors and cancer patients. What was sequenced was PBMCs. The chain has TRBV4-1 and TRBJ2-7, with 9 bases that match TRBD1. The clonotype originates from a woman in her 50s with lung cancer. CDR3 loop: CASSLLTGGLYEQYF. The CDR3 nucleotides are TGCGCCAGCAGCCTCCTCACAGGGGGCCTCTACGAGCAGTACTTC.